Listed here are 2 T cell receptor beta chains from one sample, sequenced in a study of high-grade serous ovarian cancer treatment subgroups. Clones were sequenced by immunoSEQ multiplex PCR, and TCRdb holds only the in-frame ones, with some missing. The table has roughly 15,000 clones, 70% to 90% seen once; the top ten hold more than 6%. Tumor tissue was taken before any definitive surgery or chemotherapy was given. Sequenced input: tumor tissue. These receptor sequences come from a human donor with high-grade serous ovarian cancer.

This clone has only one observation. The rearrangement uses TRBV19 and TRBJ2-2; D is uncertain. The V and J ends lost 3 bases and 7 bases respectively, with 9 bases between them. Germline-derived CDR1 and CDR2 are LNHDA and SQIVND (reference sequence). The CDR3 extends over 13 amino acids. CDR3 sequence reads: CASSIISSGELFF. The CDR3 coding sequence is TGTGCCAGTAGTATTATCTCGAGCGGGGAGCTGTTTTTT.

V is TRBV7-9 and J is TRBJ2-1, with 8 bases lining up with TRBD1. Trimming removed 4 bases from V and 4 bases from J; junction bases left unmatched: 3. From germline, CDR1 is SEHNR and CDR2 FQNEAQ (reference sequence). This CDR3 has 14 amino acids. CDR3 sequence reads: CASSWTGNYNEQFF. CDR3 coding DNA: TGTGCCAGCAGCTGGACAGGGAATTACAATGAGCAGTTCTTC.